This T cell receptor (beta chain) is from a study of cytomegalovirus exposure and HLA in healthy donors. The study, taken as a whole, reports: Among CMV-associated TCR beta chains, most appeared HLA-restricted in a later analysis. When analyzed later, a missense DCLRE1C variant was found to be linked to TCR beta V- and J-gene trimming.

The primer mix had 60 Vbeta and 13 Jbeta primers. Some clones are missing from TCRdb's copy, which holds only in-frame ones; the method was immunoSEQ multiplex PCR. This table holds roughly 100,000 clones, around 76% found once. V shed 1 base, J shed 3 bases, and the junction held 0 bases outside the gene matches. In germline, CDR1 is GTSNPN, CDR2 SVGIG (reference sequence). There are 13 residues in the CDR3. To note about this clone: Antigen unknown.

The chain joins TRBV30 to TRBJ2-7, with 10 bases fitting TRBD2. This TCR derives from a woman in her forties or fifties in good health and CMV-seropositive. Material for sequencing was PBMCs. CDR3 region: CAWSASGGYEQYF. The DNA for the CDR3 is TGTGCCTGGAGTGCTAGCGGGGGCTACGAGCAGTACTTC.